These 22 T cell receptor beta chains were all obtained from the same sample, sequenced in a study of post-analysis software for immune sequencing data. Points from the study as a whole: In patients, TRBV5-6, TRBV5-1 and TRBV20-1 belonged to five or six TRBV segments found more frequently than in controls.

TCR beta cDNA libraries had unique molecular identifiers. TCRdb analysed the PCR reads with MiXCR anew, one entry per CDR3 protein. The sample lists around 260,000 distinct CDR3 sequences, 30% to 45% occurring once. These receptors are not linked to any known antigen. The source material was blood. These receptors all come from a girl aged 10 to 17 with multiple sclerosis.

This chain connects TRBV3-1 to TRBJ1-1, with no clear D. The length of the CDR3 is 15 residues. With 4 bases removed from V and 0 bases from J, the gap between germline ends came to 12 bases. The germline gives CDR1 LGHDT, CDR2 YNNKEL (reference sequence). CDR3 sequence reads: CASSRQQHLNTEAFF. CDR3 in DNA: TGTGCCAGCAGCCGGCAACAACACCTGAACACTGAAGCTTTCTTT. Filled out from reference TRBV3-1 and TRBJ1-1, the complete variable domain reads DTAVSQTPKYLVTQMGNDKSIKCEQNLGHDTMYWYKQDSKKFLKIMFSYNNKELIINETVPNRFSPKSPDKAHLNLHINSLELGDSAVYFCASSRQQHLNTEAFFGQGTRLTVV.

This clonotype was observed many times. The V call is TRBV12-5, the J call TRBJ1-2; possibly TRBD1 for D (6 bases). The CDR3 is 13 amino acids. V dropped 2 bases and J dropped 2 bases, with 6 bases sitting between them. Germline V gives CDR1 LGHNT, CDR2 FRNRAP. The CDR3 sequence is CASGLTGNYGYTF. The CDR3 DNA follows: TGTGCTAGTGGTTTGACAGGGAACTATGGCTACACCTTC.

The V and J genes are TRBV7-6 and TRBJ2-5; perhaps TRBD1 as D (6 bases). Trimming cost V 7 bases and J 11 bases, with 20 bases left between them. Germline CDR1 and CDR2: SGHVS and FNYEAQ. The CDR3 is 13 amino acids. The CDR3 DNA is TGTGCCAGCACCTCGTTTGGGGGCTGTGAGCAGTACTTC. Translation: CASTSFGGCEQYF.

This chain connects TRBV10-3 to TRBJ2-7; TRBD2 is a possible D gene (6 bases). V was trimmed by 2 bases and J by 7 bases, leaving 18 bases between them. CDR1 ENHRY and CDR2 SYGVKD come from the germline V gene. CDR3 size: 15 residues. CDR3 DNA sequence: TGTGCCATCAGTGAGAAGGCGGGAAGCTACAATGAGCAGTACTTC. Its translation is CAISEKAGSYNEQYF.

The chain couples TRBV5-1 to TRBJ2-3; D is unresolved. This CDR3 region has 14 residues. V was clipped by 3 bases and J by 5 bases, with 13 bases between them. CDR1 is SGHRS and CDR2 is YFSETQ in the germline V gene. CDR3 in amino acids: CASSWAGLGDTQYF. In DNA form, the CDR3 reads TGCGCCAGCAGCTGGGCAGGCCTGGGAGATACGCAGTATTTT. Full variable domain (outside the CDR3, taken from reference TRBV5-1 and TRBJ2-3): KAGVTQTPRYLIKTRGQQVTLSCSPISGHRSVSWYQQTPGQGLQFLFEYFSETQRNKGNFPGRFSGRQFSNSRSEMNVSTLELGDSALYLCASSWAGLGDTQYFGPGTRLTVL.

There are many counts of this clonotype. The chain has TRBV3-1 and TRBJ2-6, with D maybe TRBD2 (5 bases). The CDR3 length is 17 residues. Germline CDR1 is LGHDT and CDR2 is YNNKEL (reference sequence). V lost 0 bases and J 4 bases, leaving 13 bases between the germline ends. For the CDR3, the DNA is TGTGCCAGCAGCCAAGACGTTGAGGGTTCCGGGGCCAACGTCCTGACTTTC. Translation: CASSQDVEGSGANVLTF.

The rearrangement links TRBV5-1 to TRBJ2-5, with D perhaps TRBD2 (5 bases). The end of the DNA fits TRBJ2-7 better, so the J call may be wrong. Germline V gene data show CDR1 as SGHRS and CDR2 as YFSETQ. This CDR3 comprises 14 residues. The CDR3 loop reads CASSGGSGAYEQYF. CDR3 coding DNA: TGCGCCAGCAGCGGAGGCTCTGGTGCCTACGAGCAGTACTTC.

The CDR3 DNA is TGTGCCAGCAGTGAAGAAAGGTTGGGCGGCTACACCTTC. Protein: CASSEERLGGYTF. The rearrangement uses TRBV2 and TRBJ1-2; no definite D call. This CDR3 has 13 amino acids. Germline V gene lookup returns CDR1 SNHLY and CDR2 FYNNEI. Between the trimmed V and J ends, which lost 1 base and 8 bases, there was a span of 11 bases.

V usage is TRBV5-1 and J usage is TRBJ2-3, with 13 bases aligning to TRBD2. The CDR3 covers 17 residues. After removal of 2 bases from V and 3 bases from J, the junction contained 6 bases not matched to a gene. Germline V gene sequence: CDR1 SGHRS, CDR2 YFSETQ. CDR3 residues: CASSFGLAGEQTDTQYF. CDR3 nucleotides: TGCGCCAGCAGCTTTGGACTAGCGGGAGAGCAGACAGATACGCAGTATTTT.

The J gene is TRBJ2-5, the V gene TRBV20-1, with D possibly being TRBD1 or TRBD2 (5 bases each). The CDR3 totals 13 residues. The V end was cut by 7 bases, the J end by 2 bases, with 14 bases between. The germline V gene has CDR1 DFQATT and CDR2 SNEGSKA (reference sequence). The CDR3 is CSVTRGVQETQYF. DNA of the CDR3: TGCAGTGTGACGAGGGGAGTACAAGAGACCCAGTACTTC.

V and J are TRBV7-3 and TRBJ2-1; possibly TRBD2 for D (6 bases). The CDR3 contains 14 residues. The V end was cut by 1 base, the J end by 5 bases, with 9 bases between. Germline V gives CDR1 SGHTA, CDR2 FQGTGA. The CDR3 sequence: CASSLSGTHNEQFF. The CDR3 DNA reads TGTGCCAGCAGCTTAAGCGGGACCCACAATGAGCAGTTCTTC.

Worth noting for this clonotype: This could be a read error, since a much larger clone is one nucleotide away. This chain links TRBV7-2 with TRBJ1-2; 9 bases are shared with TRBD1. Germline CDR1 is SGHTA and CDR2 is FQGNSA. This CDR3 is built from 17 residues. The CDR3 reads CVSSLRTGAPTHYGYTF. CDR3 nucleotide sequence: TGTGTCAGCAGCTTACGGACAGGGGCACCCACGCACTATGGCTACACCTTC. The variable domain in full, completed from reference TRBV7-2 and TRBJ1-2, reads GAGVSQSPSNKVTEKGKDVELRCDPISGHTALYWYRQSLGQGLEFLIYFQGNSAPDKSGLPSDRFSAERTGGSVSTLTIQRTQQEDSAVYLCVSSLRTGAPTHYGYTFGSGTRLTVV.

This clonotype was detected only a few times. The V call is TRBV7-2, the J call TRBJ1-2; tentative D call: TRBD1 (6 bases). Looked up from germline, CDR1 is SGHTA and CDR2 is FQGNSA. The CDR3 spans 15 residues. V gave up 0 bases and J gave up 8 bases, with 16 bases separating them. The CDR3, as DNA: TGTGCCAGCAGCTTAGCCACAACAGGGTGGGGCGGCTACACCTTC. Translated, it gives CASSLATTGWGGYTF.

The DNA of the CDR3 is TGTGCCAGCAGCCCAAACAGGGGCTTAAATTTTGAAGCTTTCTTT. It specifies CASSPNRGLNFEAFF. The chain has TRBV11-1 and TRBJ1-1; TRBD1 aligns across 7 bases. CDR3 length equals 15 residues. Trimming at V came to 5 bases and at J to 7 bases, leaving 13 bases not matched to a gene. The V gene's germline CDR1 is SGHAT and CDR2 FQDESV (reference sequence).

This clonotype was counted at least ten times. Here the CDR3 reads CATSRTADRDTEAFF. The CDR3 DNA reads TGTGCCACCAGCAGAACGGCCGACAGGGACACTGAAGCTTTCTTT. The V and J genes are TRBV15 and TRBJ1-1; 7 positions agree with TRBD1. Germline V gives CDR1 LNHNV, CDR2 YYDKDF (reference sequence). CDR3 size: 15 residues. The V gene end was trimmed by 2 bases and the J gene end by 3 bases; junction bases not matched to a gene: 6.

To note about this clonotype: A much bigger clone sits one base away, suggesting this may be a read error. V is TRBV20-1 and J is TRBJ2-3, with TRBD1 identical over 7 bases. This CDR3 contains 13 residues. Germline V lookup: CDR1 DFQATT, CDR2 SNEGSKA (reference sequence). J was trimmed by 4 bases and V by 6 bases; bases with no gene match: 7. The CDR3 DNA follows: TGCAGTGCCCCCGGACAGGATTCAGATACGCAGTATTTT. As protein: CSAPGQDSDTQYF.

The V call is TRBV6-5, the J call TRBJ2-1; 7 bases are a match to TRBD2. Germline lookup yields CDR1 MNHEY and CDR2 SVGAGI. This CDR3 has 14 residues. J was trimmed by 7 bases and V by 3 bases; bases with no gene match: 6. Written as DNA, the CDR3 is TGTGCCAGCAGTTATGGCGGGAGCGGGAATGAGCAGTTCTTC. Translated, it gives CASSYGGSGNEQFF.

This clonotype was seen ten or more times. The genes are TRBV10-3 and TRBJ2-5, with a tentative D call TRBD1 (8 bases). With 2 bases removed from V and 5 bases from J, the gap between germline ends came to 24 bases. CDR1 is ENHRY, CDR2 SYGVKD, per germline. This CDR3 comprises 18 residues. The CDR3 sequence is CAISEPPQDREGRETQYF. Written as DNA, the CDR3 is TGTGCCATCAGTGAGCCGCCTCAGGACAGGGAGGGCCGGGAGACCCAGTACTTC.

V and J are TRBV5-1 and TRBJ2-7; TRBD1 agrees at 10 bases. Germline V gene lookup returns CDR1 SGHRS and CDR2 YFSETQ. The J segment lost 6 bases and the V segment lost 2 bases, leaving 8 bases of the junction unmatched. This CDR3 has 15 amino acids. The CDR3: CASSLTGTGALEQYF. The CDR3 bases are TGCGCCAGCAGCTTAACTGGGACAGGGGCTCTCGAGCAGTACTTC.

This clonotype was seen repeatedly, ten times or more. The chain recombines TRBV29-1 with TRBJ2-3; D may be TRBD2 (5 bases). Between the trimmed V and J ends, which lost 2 bases and 10 bases, there was a span of 7 bases. Germline lookup yields CDR1 SQVTM and CDR2 ANQGSEA. The CDR3 is 10 residues long. This CDR3 reads CSVELEAQYF. The CDR3 coding sequence is TGCAGCGTTGAATTGGAGGCGCAGTATTTT.

The sample holds many counts of this clonotype. This sequence joins TRBV7-2 and TRBJ1-1; D not certain. Germline CDR1 and CDR2: SGHTA and FQGNSA. V lost 5 bases to trimming and J lost 5 bases, with 18 bases between them. The CDR3 contains 15 residues. The CDR3 reads CASSPNSQAGTEAFF. The CDR3 region has the DNA TGTGCCAGCAGCCCAAATAGCCAGGCGGGGACTGAAGCTTTCTTT.

This clonotype was recorded at least ten times. The chain joins TRBV10-3 to TRBJ2-1; D is ambiguous. Germline assignment: CDR1 ENHRY and CDR2 SYGVKD. Deletions cut 3 bases from V and 12 bases from J, with 12 bases between. The CDR3 consists of 12 residues. The CDR3 bases are TGTGCCATCAGTGAACCGGAGCTGCCGCAGTTCTTC. This translates into CAISEPELPQFF.